This TCR beta chain was retrieved from a study of CD8+ T cells in alopecia areata. As for the study in general: Tofacitinib lasted 6 to 18 months, then 6 months off drug. Scoring of treated patients' severity used the percentage of affected scalp area. Whole-study results and caveats: More clonal than normal scalp was lesional scalp, particularly alopecia totalis/universalis. Persistence in scalp and blood during tofacitinib was observed for many expanded lesional clones.

This clone was found once. Antigen unknown. Treatment here: oral pan-JAK inhibitor, 5-10 mg twice daily. The germline V gene encodes CDR1 SGHTA and CDR2 FQGNSA. V lost 0 bases and J lost 4, with 12 bases in between. The CDR3 extends over 15 amino acids. Following extraction, RNA underwent reverse transcription to cDNA, which served as the sequencing template. Assay: immunoSEQ multiplex PCR; the TCRdb copy retains only in-frame clones and omits some. The sample comprises roughly 110,000 clones, roughly 56% of which are singletons, and 3% to 4% rests with the top ten. The clonotype was recovered from a human donor with alopecia areata. V is TRBV7-2 and J is TRBJ1-1; D is unclear. The sequenced sample was CD4+ T cells sorted from blood, obtained at week 24, from a patient treated with tofacitinib. CDR3 DNA: TGTGCCAGCAGCTTAGCGAGAGTGGGCGTCACTGAAGCTTTCTTT. It encodes CASSLARVGVTEAFF.